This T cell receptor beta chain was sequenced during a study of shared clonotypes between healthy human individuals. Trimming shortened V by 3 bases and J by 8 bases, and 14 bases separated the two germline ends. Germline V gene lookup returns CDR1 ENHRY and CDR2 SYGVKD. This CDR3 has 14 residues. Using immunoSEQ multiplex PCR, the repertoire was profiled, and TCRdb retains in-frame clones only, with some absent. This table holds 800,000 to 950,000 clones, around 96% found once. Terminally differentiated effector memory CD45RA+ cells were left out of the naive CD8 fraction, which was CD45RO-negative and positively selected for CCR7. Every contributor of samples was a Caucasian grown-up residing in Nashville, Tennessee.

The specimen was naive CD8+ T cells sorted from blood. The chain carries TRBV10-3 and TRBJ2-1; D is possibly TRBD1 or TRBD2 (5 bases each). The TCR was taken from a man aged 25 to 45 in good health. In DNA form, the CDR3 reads TGTGCCATCAGTGAAGGTTTTGGGGGTTATGAGCAGTTCTTC. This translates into CAISEGFGGYEQFF.